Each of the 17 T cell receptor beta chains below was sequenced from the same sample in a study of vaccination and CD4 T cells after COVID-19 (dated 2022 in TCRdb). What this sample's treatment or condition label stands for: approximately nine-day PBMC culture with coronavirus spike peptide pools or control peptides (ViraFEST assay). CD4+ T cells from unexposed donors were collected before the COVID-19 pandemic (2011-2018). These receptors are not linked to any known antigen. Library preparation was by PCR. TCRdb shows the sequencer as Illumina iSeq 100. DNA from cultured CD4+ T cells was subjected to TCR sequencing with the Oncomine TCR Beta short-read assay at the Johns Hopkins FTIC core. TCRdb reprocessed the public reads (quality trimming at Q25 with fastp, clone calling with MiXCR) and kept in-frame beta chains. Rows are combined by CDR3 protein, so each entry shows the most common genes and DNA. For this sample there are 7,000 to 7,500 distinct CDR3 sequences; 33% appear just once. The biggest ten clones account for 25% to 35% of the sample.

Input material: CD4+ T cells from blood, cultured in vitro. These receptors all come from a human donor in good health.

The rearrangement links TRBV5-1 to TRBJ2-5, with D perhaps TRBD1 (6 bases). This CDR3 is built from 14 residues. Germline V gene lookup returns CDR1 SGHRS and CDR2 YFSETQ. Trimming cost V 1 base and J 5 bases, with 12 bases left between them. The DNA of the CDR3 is TGCGCCAGCAGCTTGTCACAGGGTAGGGAGACCCAGTACTTC. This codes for CASSLSQGRETQYF.

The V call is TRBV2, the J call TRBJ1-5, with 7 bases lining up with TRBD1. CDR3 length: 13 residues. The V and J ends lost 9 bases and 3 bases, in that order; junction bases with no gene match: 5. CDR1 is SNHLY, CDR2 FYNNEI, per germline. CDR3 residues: CASTGEFNQPQHF. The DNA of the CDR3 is TGTGCCAGTACAGGGGAGTTCAATCAGCCCCAGCATTTT.

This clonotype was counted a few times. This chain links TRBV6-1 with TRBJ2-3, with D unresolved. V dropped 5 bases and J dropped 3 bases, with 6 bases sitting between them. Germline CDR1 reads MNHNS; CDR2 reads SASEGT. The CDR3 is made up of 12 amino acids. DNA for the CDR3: TGTGCCAGCAGTCCCGGTACAGATACGCAGTATTTT. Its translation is CASSPGTDTQYF.

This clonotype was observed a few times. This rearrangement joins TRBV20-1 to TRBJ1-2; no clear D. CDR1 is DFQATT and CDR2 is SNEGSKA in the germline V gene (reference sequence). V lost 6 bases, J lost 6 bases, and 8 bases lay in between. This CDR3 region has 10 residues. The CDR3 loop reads CSAQQDGYTF. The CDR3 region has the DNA TGCAGTGCCCAACAAGATGGCTACACCTTC.

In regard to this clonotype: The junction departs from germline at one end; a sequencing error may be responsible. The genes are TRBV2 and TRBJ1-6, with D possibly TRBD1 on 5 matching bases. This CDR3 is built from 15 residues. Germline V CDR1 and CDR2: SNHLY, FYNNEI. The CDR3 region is CASSERGIGNPPLHF. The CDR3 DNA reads TGTGCCAGCAGTGAGAGGGGAATAGGTAATCCACCCCTCCACTTT.

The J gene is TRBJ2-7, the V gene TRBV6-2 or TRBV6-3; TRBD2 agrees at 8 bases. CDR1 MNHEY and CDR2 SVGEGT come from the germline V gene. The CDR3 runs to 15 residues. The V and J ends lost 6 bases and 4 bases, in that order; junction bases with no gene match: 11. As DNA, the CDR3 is TGTGCCAGCAGCCCTTTCCGGGGGGGCTCGTACGAGCAGTACTTC. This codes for CASSPFRGGSYEQYF.

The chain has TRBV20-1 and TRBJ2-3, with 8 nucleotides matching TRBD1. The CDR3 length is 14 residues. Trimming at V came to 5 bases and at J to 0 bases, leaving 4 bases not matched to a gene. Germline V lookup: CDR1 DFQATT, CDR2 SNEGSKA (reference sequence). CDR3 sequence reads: CSALDRGSTDTQYF. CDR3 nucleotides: TGCAGTGCTCTTGACAGGGGAAGCACAGATACGCAGTATTTT.

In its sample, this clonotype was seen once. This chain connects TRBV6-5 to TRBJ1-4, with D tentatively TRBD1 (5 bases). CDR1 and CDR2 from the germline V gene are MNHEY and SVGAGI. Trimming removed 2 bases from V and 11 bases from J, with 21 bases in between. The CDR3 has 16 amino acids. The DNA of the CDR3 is TGTGCCAGCAGTTACGGGACTCCAGACACCCCTCGGAAACTGTTTTTT. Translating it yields CASSYGTPDTPRKLFF.

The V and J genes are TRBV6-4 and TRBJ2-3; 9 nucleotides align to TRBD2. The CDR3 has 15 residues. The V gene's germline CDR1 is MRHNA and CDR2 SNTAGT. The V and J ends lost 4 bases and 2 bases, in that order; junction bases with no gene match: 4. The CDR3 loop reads CASSASGGPTDTQYF. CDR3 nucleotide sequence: TGTGCCAGCAGTGCGAGCGGGGGGCCCACAGATACGCAGTATTTT.

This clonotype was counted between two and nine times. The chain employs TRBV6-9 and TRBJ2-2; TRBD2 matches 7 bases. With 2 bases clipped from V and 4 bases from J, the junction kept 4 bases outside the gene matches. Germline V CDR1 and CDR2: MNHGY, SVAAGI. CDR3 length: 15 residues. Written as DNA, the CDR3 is TGTGCCAGCAGTTATGGGGAGGGGATCACCGGGGAGCTGTTTTTT. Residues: CASSYGEGITGELFF.

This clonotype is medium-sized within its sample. CDR3 in DNA: TGCGCCAGCAGTACGGGACTAGGAGATACGCAGTATTTT. It encodes CASSTGLGDTQYF. The chain combines TRBV5-1 with TRBJ2-3; 8 bases align to TRBD2. The germline gives CDR1 SGHRS, CDR2 YFSETQ. After removal of 5 bases from V and 5 bases from J, the junction contained 4 bases not matched to a gene. CDR3 length: 13 amino acids. The whole variable domain, filled in from reference TRBV5-1 and TRBJ2-3, reads KAGVTQTPRYLIKTRGQQVTLSCSPISGHRSVSWYQQTPGQGLQFLFEYFSETQRNKGNFPGRFSGRQFSNSRSEMNVSTLELGDSALYLCASSTGLGDTQYFGPGTRLTVL.

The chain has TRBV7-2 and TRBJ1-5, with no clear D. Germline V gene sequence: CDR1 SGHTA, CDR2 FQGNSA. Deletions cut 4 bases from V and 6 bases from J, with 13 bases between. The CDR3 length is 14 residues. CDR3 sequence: CASSSRRGGQPQHF. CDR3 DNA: TGTGCCAGCAGCTCCCGACGGGGTGGTCAGCCCCAGCATTTT.

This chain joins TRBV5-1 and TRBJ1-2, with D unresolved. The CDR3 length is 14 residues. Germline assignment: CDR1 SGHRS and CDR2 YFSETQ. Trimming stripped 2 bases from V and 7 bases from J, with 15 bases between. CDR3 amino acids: CASSLRRAIGGYTF. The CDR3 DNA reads TGCGCCAGCAGCTTAAGGCGGGCCATCGGTGGCTACACCTTC.

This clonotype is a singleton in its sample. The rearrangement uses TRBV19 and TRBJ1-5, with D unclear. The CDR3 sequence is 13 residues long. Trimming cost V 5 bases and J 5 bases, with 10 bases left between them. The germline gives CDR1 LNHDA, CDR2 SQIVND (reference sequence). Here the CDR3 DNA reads TGTGCCAGTAGTGATGCGGATTATCAGCCCCAGCATTTT. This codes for CASSDADYQPQHF.

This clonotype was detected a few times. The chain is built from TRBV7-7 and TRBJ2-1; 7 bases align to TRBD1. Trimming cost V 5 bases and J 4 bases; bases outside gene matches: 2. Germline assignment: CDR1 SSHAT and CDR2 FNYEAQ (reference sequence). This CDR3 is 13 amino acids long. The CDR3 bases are TGTGCCAGCAGCCCGGGACAGTACAATGAGCAGTTCTTC. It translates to CASSPGQYNEQFF.

This CDR3 reads CASRTGAHTGELFF. Written as DNA, the CDR3 is TGTGCCAGTAGGACAGGGGCGCACACCGGGGAGCTGTTTTTT. The chain joins TRBV19 to TRBJ2-2; 8 bases agree with TRBD1. Germline CDR1 and CDR2: LNHDA and SQIVND (reference sequence). CDR3 length: 14 residues. The trim removed 6 bases at V and 3 bases at J, leaving 3 bases unmatched. Full variable domain (outside the CDR3, taken from reference TRBV19 and TRBJ2-2): DGGITQSPKYLFRKEGQNVTLSCEQNLNHDAMYWYRQDPGQGLRLIYYSQIVNDFQKGDIAEGYSVSREKKESFPLTVTSAQKNPTAFYLCASRTGAHTGELFFGEGSRLTVL.

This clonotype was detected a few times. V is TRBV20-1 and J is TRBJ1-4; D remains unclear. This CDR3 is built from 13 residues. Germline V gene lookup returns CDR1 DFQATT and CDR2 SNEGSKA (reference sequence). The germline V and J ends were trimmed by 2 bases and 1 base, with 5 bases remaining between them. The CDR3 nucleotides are TGCAGTGCTAGATGGGGAACTAATGAAAAACTGTTTTTT. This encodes CSARWGTNEKLFF.